This is a list of T cell receptor beta chains from one sample in a study of cytomegalovirus exposure and HLA in healthy donors. Profiled with immunoSEQ multiplex PCR; TCRdb holds only in-frame clones, not every one. The sample consists of about 190,000 clones, 78% of them appearing once. Source material: PBMCs. The receptor source for this set is a woman aged 25 to 39 in good health and CMV-seropositive. CDR3s leave out the opening cysteine and the closing phenylalanine or tryptophan. Each record gives: CDR3 protein, clone size, CDR3 length, V gene, J gene. Size tells how often a clone was seen (once, few, many) or the class of an expanded clone, and some rows leave it out.

ASSGSGRANREQY	-	13	TRBV2	-
ASSATLNRDEKLF	few	13	TRBV7-9	TRBJ1-4
ASRVTGNTEAF	-	11	TRBV6-4	TRBJ1-1
ASSLWGPSGNTIY	-	13	TRBV11-2	TRBJ1-3
ASRPGTGGIYEQF	-	13	TRBV28	TRBJ2-1
ASSQVHGDGPQH	-	12	TRBV4-3	TRBJ1-5
ASSLTSGGTYNEQF	-	14	TRBV5-1	TRBJ2-1
ASSPSWGGDGYT	few	12	TRBV5-1	TRBJ1-2
ASSLSIKGRALGYGYT	-	16	TRBV27	TRBJ1-2
ASRAGGGNGELF	-	12	TRBV6-5	TRBJ2-2
ASAPPGTGGHEQF	few	13	TRBV27	TRBJ2-1
ASSLYGVKGSSNEQF	-	15	TRBV27	TRBJ2-1
ASSASYEQY	-	9	TRBV27	TRBJ2-7
ASSLGGIAKNIQY	-	13	TRBV28	TRBJ2-4
ASSEYSEGGDGYT	-	13	TRBV6-1	TRBJ1-2
ATSRDIGSNQPQH	-	13	TRBV15	TRBJ1-5
ASSFEGGATNEKLF	few	14	TRBV11-2	TRBJ1-4